A single sample gave rise to the 3 T cell receptor beta chains below, sequenced in a study of shared clonotypes between healthy human individuals. Only CD45RO-negative cells positively selected for CCR7 counted as naive CD8 cells, so terminally differentiated effector memory CD45RA+ cells were excluded. Measured with immunoSEQ multiplex PCR; TCRdb has only the in-frame clones, and not every one. The sample gives around 550,000 clones, 85% to 95% of which show up once; 0.11% is in the top ten. The sample taken for sequencing was naive CD8+ T cells sorted from blood. The receptors originated from a woman in her twenties or thirties in good health.

In nucleotides, the CDR3 is TGTGCCAGCAGAACACGGGGGGGAGCCAAAAACATTCAGTACTTC. This encodes CASRTRGGAKNIQYF. The chain joins TRBV28 to TRBJ2-4; TRBD2 matches 8 bases. The CDR3 totals 15 residues. Germline V gene sequence: CDR1 MDHEN, CDR2 SYDVKM. The V and J ends lost 6 bases and 0 bases, in that order; junction bases with no gene match: 4.

As for this clone: The DNA is left out, because the CDR3 cannot be placed on it with certainty; the CDR3 is given as TCRdb lists it. This chain connects TRBV15 to TRBJ2-5; TRBD1, the table's D call, was not compared with the DNA. Inclusive of both ends, the CDR3 amounts to 16 amino acids. CDR1 and CDR2 from the germline V gene are LNHNV and YYDKDF (reference sequence). The CDR3 loop is CATSREFFGSQETQYF.

The chain links TRBV30 to TRBJ1-5, with a tentative D call TRBD1 (5 bases). The CDR3 sequence is 14 residues long. V lost 2 bases and J lost 6, with 14 bases in between. The V gene's germline CDR1 is GTSNPN and CDR2 SVGIG (reference sequence). The CDR3 loop reads CAWSNQGVAQPQHF. CDR3 bases: TGTGCCTGGAGTAACCAGGGCGTTGCTCAGCCCCAGCATTTT.